This T cell receptor (beta chain) was found in a study of cytomegalovirus exposure and HLA in healthy donors. About the study: Researchers previously reported finding roughly 120 million unique TCR beta sequences from roughly 200 million T cells.

The PCR used 60 Vbeta and 13 Jbeta primers. Here immunoSEQ multiplex PCR was the method, and the copy in TCRdb shows in-frame clones only, minus some. The listing records 150,000 or so clones. The study's findings and limits: More clonal expansion characterized HLA-associated TCR beta chains than equally common others in a later analysis. Most TCR sequences were seen very rarely across donors, but some public TCRs occurred in many. Researchers reported in a later analysis that a missense DCLRE1C variant was tied to TCR beta V- and J-gene trimming.

This CDR3 is 16 amino acids long. Germline loops: CDR1 SGDLS, CDR2 YYNGEE. The V segment lost 0 bases and the J segment 4 bases; nucleotides outside the gene matches: 5. A note on this clone: The antigen remains unidentified.

The sequenced sample consisted of PBMCs. This sequence was found in a woman aged 50 to 60 in good health and CMV-seronegative. The chain is built from TRBV9 and TRBJ2-1; 9 bases match TRBD2. The CDR3 DNA sequence: TGTGCCAGCAGCGTAGCCCCAAGCGGGGGGTACAATGAGCAGTTCTTC. It codes for CASSVAPSGGYNEQFF.